This T cell receptor (beta chain) is from a study of breast tumors, draining lymph nodes, adjacent tissues. The study, taken as a whole, reports: Luminal-like breast cancer showed significantly higher tumor–nontumor repertoire similarity than basal-like.

TCRdb processed the multiplex PCR reads anew with MiXCR; each CDR3 protein has one entry. Among around 230,000 distinct CDR3 sequences listed, roughly 30% were seen once. A remark on this clonotype: No antigen is known for it.

The lymph nodes were axillary draining lymph nodes from breast cancer patients. The CDR3 runs 15 residues. From germline, CDR1 is SGHTA and CDR2 FQGNSA. Germline trimming cut 7 bases from V and 4 bases from J; bases unmatched to any gene: 6. The specimen was axillary lymph node tissue. The sequence was obtained from a female donor with breast cancer. Some clones in this sample may be carry-over from other donors' samples. The rearrangement links TRBV7-2 to TRBJ2-5; TRBD2 agrees at 13 bases. The chain's CDR3 is CASTWTSGSGETQYF. CDR3 nucleotides: TGTGCCAGCACCTGGACTAGCGGGAGCGGAGAGACCCAGTACTTC.